This T cell receptor (beta chain) was documented in a study of graft-versus-host responses after intestinal transplantation. Study in general: Grafts that recipients had were multivisceral, liver-intestinal, or isolated intestinal transplants.

This table comes from immunoSEQ multiplex PCR, and its TCRdb copy is limited to in-frame clones, with some not included. Here the sample spans 85,000 to 95,000 clones, roughly 91% being singletons. In the case of this clone: Antigen: not known.

The clonotype originates from a human donor who received an intestinal transplant. The source material was unstimulated CD8+ T cells sorted from spleen or lymph node cells, sampled before intestinal transplant.

DNA for the CDR3: TGTGCCAGCAGTTTTCTATTCTACGGCTACACCTTC. This codes for CASSFLFYGYTF. The chain employs TRBV27 and TRBJ1-2; D remains unclear. CDR1 MNHEY and CDR2 SMNVEV come from the germline V gene (reference sequence). Trimming cost V 3 bases and J 8 bases, with 10 bases left between them. The CDR3 totals 12 residues.